The entry below describes one TCR beta chain. The sample comes from a study of blood T cell repertoires in COVID-19. Study-level information: PBMCs, B-cell-depleted T cells, or T cells provided the cDNA or gDNA that made up the material.

Germline V gene data show CDR1 as SGHVS and CDR2 as FNYEAQ. V dropped 5 bases and J dropped 7; count of bases not matched to a gene: 11. The CDR3 contains 16 residues. Original analysis: By means of reference gene primer amplification, nucleated cell counts were estimated. Here immunoSEQ multiplex PCR was the method, and the copy in TCRdb shows in-frame clones only, minus some. Clone size and V and J calls were adopted from that table, with D and trimming inferred from the DNA. This sample carries around 61,000 clones, approximately 89% of them seen once, and the ten largest clones take 1.1% to 1.5%.

Sequenced: peripheral blood. The V and J genes are TRBV7-6 and TRBJ2-1; 10 bases line up with TRBD2. The source of this sequence is a man in his fifties or sixties with acute or convalescent COVID-19. The CDR3 sequence: CASSPFASGGTNEQFF. For the CDR3, the DNA is TGTGCCAGCAGCCCCTTCGCTAGCGGGGGAACTAATGAGCAGTTCTTC.